These T cell receptor beta chains were read from a single sample in a study of T cell changes during pregnancy in multiple sclerosis. TCRdb's table, derived via immunoSEQ multiplex PCR, lists solely in-frame clones and lacks some. The sample has tens of thousands of clones, around 93% seen once. The source material was peripheral blood, sampled after pregnancy. Receptor source: a female donor with multiple sclerosis, enrolled in a pregnancy study. Each CDR3 is given with its conserved first and last residue. A D gene is named only where the DNA matches it firmly. Size tells how often a clone was seen (once, few, many) or the class of an expanded clone, and some rows leave it out.

. TRBJ1-1 . TRBV7-2 TGTGCCAGCAGCCAACAGGGAATGAACACTGAAGCTTTCTTT CASSQQGMNTEAFF
. TRBJ2-7 . TRBV7-8 TGTGCCAGCGAGACTACTCCCTACGAGCAGTACTTC CASETTPYEQYF
. TRBJ1-1 . TRBV9 TGTGCCAGCAGCTCCGGGGGGCACACTGAAGCTTTCTTT CASSSGGHTEAFF
. TRBJ1-6 . TRBV25-1 TGTGCCAGCAGTGAGTCGGCGCGGGGCTCCTATAATTCACCCCTCCACTTT CASSESARGSYNSPLHF
once TRBJ2-5 TRBD2 TRBV11-1 TGTGCCAGCAGCCGCCGGGTTAGCGGGGGGGCCGAGACCCAGTACTTC CASSRRVSGGAETQYF
. TRBJ2-3 TRBD2 TRBV9 TGTGCCAGCAGCCCGACTAGCGGGGGGCCCACAGATACGCAGTATTTT CASSPTSGGPTDTQYF
. TRBJ1-2 TRBD1 TRBV9 TGTGCCAGCAGCCCTTGGGACAGTCTCGCGACGGATGGCTACACCTTC CASSPWDSLATDGYTF
. TRBJ1-1 TRBD1 TRBV6-6 TGTGCCAGCAGTTACCCCGTAGGGACAGCCAACACTGAAGCTTTCTTT CASSYPVGTANTEAFF
. TRBJ1-2 . TRBV19 TGTGCCAGTACTTTTGGCAATGGCTACACCTTC CASTFGNGYTF
. TRBJ1-2 TRBD1 TRBV7-2 TGTGCCAGCAGCTTAAGACAGGGGGCCGTCTATGGCTACACCTTC CASSLRQGAVYGYTF
. TRBJ1-2 TRBD1 TRBV11-2 TGTGCCAGCAGCGAGACCACAGGGGGGTTAAGTGGCTACACCTTC CASSETTGGLSGYTF
. TRBJ1-1 TRBD1 TRBV5-4 TGTGCCAGCAGCTCCCGACAGGGAGCGAACACTGAAGCTTTCTTT CASSSRQGANTEAFF
. TRBJ1-5 . TRBV6-6 TGTGCCAGCAGTTACAGGGAGGGCAATCAGCCCCAGCATTTT CASSYREGNQPQHF
few TRBJ2-7 . TRBV18 TGTGCCAGCTCACCATCGATTCCAGGGCCGGCATCGGACGCCCTCTACGAGCAGTACTTC CASSPSIPGPASDALYEQYF
. TRBJ2-7 TRBD1 TRBV9 TGTGCCAGCAGCGGAGGGACAGGGCCCTACGAGCAGTACTTC CASSGGTGPYEQYF
few TRBJ1-1 . TRBV30 TGTGCCTGGAGTGTGGACAGCTCCCCGTTCACTGAAGCTTTCTTT CAWSVDSSPFTEAFF
. TRBJ1-3 . TRBV7-9 TGTGCCAGCAGCCGGACAGCCGGGCATCGTGGAAACACCATATATTTT CASSRTAGHRGNTIYF
once TRBJ1-1 . TRBV7-9 TGTGCCAGCATGGGGGCAAGTGCTGAAGCTTTCTTT CASMGASAEAFF
. TRBJ2-7 TRBD1 TRBV7-9 TGTGCCAGCAGCGGGGACAGGTCTTACGAGCAGTACTTC CASSGDRSYEQYF
. TRBJ1-2 TRBD1 TRBV18 TGTGCCAGCTCACCCGTTCGGGGGACAGGGGGCTTTGGCTACACCTTC CASSPVRGTGGFGYTF
once TRBJ2-5 TRBD1 TRBV7-9 TGTGCCAGCAGCCCGCAGGGGGAAGAGACCCAGTACTTC CASSPQGEETQYF
. TRBJ1-4 TRBD1 TRBV5-1 TGCGCCAGCAGCCACCTGGGACAGGGGGTTGAAAAACTGTTTTTT CASSHLGQGVEKLFF
. TRBJ2-3 TRBD2 TRBV5-4 TGTGCCAGCAGCTTGGAGGCGGGGGGGCCCCCTGTAGATACGCAGTATTTT CASSLEAGGPPVDTQYF
. TRBJ2-1 TRBD2 TRBV7-9 TGTGCCAGCAGCCCAAGGGCTAGCGGGGGCAATGAGCAGTTCTTC CASSPRASGGNEQFF
. TRBJ2-3 . TRBV11-3 TGTGCCAGCAGCCCTAGACAGGGACTCACAGATACGCAGTATTTT CASSPRQGLTDTQYF
. TRBJ2-7 TRBD1 TRBV6-1 TGTGCCAGCAGTGGTGGGACAGGGCGCTACGAGCAGTACTTC CASSGGTGRYEQYF
. TRBJ2-7 . TRBV5-6 TGTGCCAGCAGCTGGCAGCGGGAGCAGTACTTC CASSWQREQYF
once TRBJ1-2 TRBD1 TRBV30 TGTGCCTGGACCTTTAAGGACAGGGGCTATGGCTACACCTTC CAWTFKDRGYGYTF
. TRBJ2-5 . TRBV6-1 TGTGCCAGCAGTGAAGCTAAGGGGGGAGGGGTAGAGACCCAGTACTTC CASSEAKGGGVETQYF
. TRBJ1-4 . TRBV10-3 TGTGCCATCAGTGATAGGGGATCTAATGAAAAACTGTTTTTT CAISDRGSNEKLFF
. TRBJ1-2 TRBD1 TRBV7-8 TGTGCCAGCAGCCCAGTGGGACAGGGGGCCTATGGCTACACCTTC CASSPVGQGAYGYTF
. TRBJ1-1 . TRBV2 TGTGCCAGCAGTGAGATCAGACAGACTGAAGCTTTCTTT CASSEIRQTEAFF
. TRBJ1-1 TRBD1 TRBV13 TGTGCCAGCAGCTCGGGACAGGTGAACACTGAAGCTTTCTTT CASSSGQVNTEAFF
. TRBJ2-1 TRBD1 TRBV25-1 TGTGCCAGCAGTGAATTAGGGACAGGGGGTTGGGAGCAGTTCTTC CASSELGTGGWEQFF
. TRBJ2-3 . TRBV11-2 TGTGCCAGCAGCTTAACGGGGTTAGGGTCAGATACGCAGTATTTT CASSLTGLGSDTQYF
. TRBJ1-6 . TRBV5-1 TGCGCCAGCAGCTTGGAGGGGGTAAGTTCACCCCTCCACTTT CASSLEGVSSPLHF
. TRBJ2-7 . TRBV2 TGTGCCAGCAGTGACGGCAGGATATACGAGCAGTACTTC CASSDGRIYEQYF